This T cell receptor (beta chain) was sequenced for a study of cytomegalovirus exposure and HLA in healthy donors. Across the whole study: Drawn from HLA-typed donors, tens of millions of unique TCRs were held in an early data release. Study-wide results and limits: The study flagged some 170 TCR beta chains as cytomegalovirus-associated. Presence/absence results assume similar sequencing depth per donor, which may not hold.

The primer mix had 60 Vbeta and 13 Jbeta primers. Sequencing was performed with immunoSEQ multiplex PCR; in TCRdb, only in-frame clones are kept and a portion is missing. This table holds about 95,000 clones, approximately 70% found once. The CDR3 totals 15 residues. Trimming removed 5 bases from V and 0 bases from J, with 11 bases in between. CDR1 and CDR2 from the germline V gene are MNHEY and SVGAGI. About this clone itself: Its antigen is not known.

Sequences were obtained from PBMCs. The receptor was derived from a woman between 50 and 59 years old in good health and CMV-seropositive. This chain uses TRBV6-5 with TRBJ2-1; unclear D gene. CDR3 bases: TGTGCCAGCAGTCCCGACTGGAGCTCCTACAATGAGCAGTTCTTC. This encodes CASSPDWSSYNEQFF.